The rows below give T cell receptor beta chains drawn from one sample of a study of blood T cells in healthy people across ages. TCRdb reprocessed the 5' RACE reads via MiXCR and lists one record per CDR3 protein. The table shows about 930,000 distinct CDR3 sequences, with 25% to 30% occurring only once. This sample was also put to use in a study of T cells of mothers and their children.

The specimen was blood. These receptors all come from a woman between 40 and 55 years old in good health. The CDR3 runs from the conserved cysteine through the conserved F or W. The D gene is left open where the match is weak. Where a row states a size, it is once, few, many or the class of an expanded clone; other rows omit it.

j_call d_call v_call clone_size cdr3_nt cdr3_aa
TRBJ2-5 TRBD1 TRBV20-1 NA TGCAGTGCTAGAGATCCTTCCTCGGGACAGCAACAAGAGACCCAGTACTTC CSARDPSSGQQQETQYF
TRBJ2-5 NA TRBV5-5 many TGTGCCAGCAGCTCCCCCACCGGGAGCCAAGAGACCCAGTACTTC CASSSPTGSQETQYF
TRBJ1-2 NA TRBV12-3/TRBV12-4 NA TGTGCCAGCAGTTTAGCACCTCAGGGGAAATATGGCTACACCTTC CASSLAPQGKYGYTF
TRBJ1-5 NA TRBV28 NA TGTGCCAGCAGTTTTACGGCCACCCTCAGGGGTCAGCCCCAGCATTTT CASSFTATLRGQPQHF
TRBJ2-5 TRBD2 TRBV7-7 NA TGTGCTAGCAGCTTAGGGCTAGCGGGAGGGAGGACCCAGTACTTC CASSLGLAGGRTQYF
TRBJ1-2 TRBD1 TRBV5-1 few TGCGCCAGCGGCTTGGCGCCGGGGACAGGGGACTCCTATGGCTACACCTTC CASGLAPGTGDSYGYTF
TRBJ1-4 NA TRBV7-9 NA TGTGCCAGCAACTCCGGGGGTTCTAATGAAAAACTGTTTTTT CASNSGGSNEKLFF
TRBJ2-5 NA TRBV28 few TGTGCCAGCCGGGACCTTCGGGAGACCCAGTACTTC CASRDLRETQYF
TRBJ2-5 NA TRBV6-2/TRBV6-3 few TGTGCCAGCAGCTACAGGGAATTCGTAGAGACCCAGTACTTC CASSYREFVETQYF
TRBJ2-2 NA TRBV5-1 few TGCGCCAGCAGCTTGGATTCCACCGGGGAGCTGTTTTTT CASSLDSTGELFF
TRBJ2-2 NA TRBV7-9 many TGTGCCAGCAGACCCCCGCCCCGGTACCAGAACACCGGGGAGCTGTTTTTT CASRPPPRYQNTGELFF
TRBJ1-1 NA TRBV7-9 few TGTGCCAGCAGCTTAATAAGCACTGAAGCTTTCTTT CASSLISTEAFF
TRBJ1-6 NA TRBV5-1 few TGCGCCAGCAGCTTGGAAAGGGGTTCACCCCTCCACTTT CASSLERGSPLHF
TRBJ2-1 NA TRBV7-2 NA TGTGCCAGCAGCCCCTATAGCGCCTCCGGGAATGAGCAGTTCTTC CASSPYSASGNEQFF
TRBJ1-5 NA TRBV12-3/TRBV12-4 many TGTGCCAGCAGTTTAGCCGACGGCCAGCCCCAGCATTTT CASSLADGQPQHF
TRBJ2-7 TRBD1 TRBV20-1 NA TGCAGTGCTAGAAAGGGACAGTACGAGCAGTACTTC CSARKGQYEQYF
TRBJ2-1 NA TRBV20-1 NA TGCAGTGCGGGCCCCCCAGGGGGGCAGGCGCAGTTCTTC CSAGPPGGQAQFF
TRBJ1-2 NA TRBV30 few TGTGCCTGGAGTGTAGTAGGGGGATCGGGCGGCTACACCTTC CAWSVVGGSGGYTF
TRBJ2-7 NA TRBV29-1 NA TGCAGCGTTAGCGGTACGAGCAAAGGGGGCTACGAGCAGTACTTC CSVSGTSKGGYEQYF
TRBJ1-4 NA TRBV20-1 NA TGCAGTGCTAGAGATGGACAGAGAACAACTAATGAAAAACTGTTTTTT CSARDGQRTTNEKLFF
TRBJ2-1 NA TRBV14 NA TGTGCCAGCAGCCCCCTGGTTAGCTCCTACAATGAGCAGTTCTTC CASSPLVSSYNEQFF
TRBJ1-1 NA TRBV28 few TGTGCCAGCACGGGACTGAACACTGAAGCTTTCTTT CASTGLNTEAFF
TRBJ2-5 NA TRBV29-1 NA TGCAGCGTTCGTTATTTAGCAGAGACCCAAGAGACCCAGTACTTC CSVRYLAETQETQYF
TRBJ2-1 NA TRBV25-1 many TGTGCCAGCAGTCAACAGGGCCAGAATGAGCAGTTCTTC CASSQQGQNEQFF
TRBJ2-7 NA TRBV6-2/TRBV6-3 many TGTGCCAGCAATCTTAGCGGTGAGAACTACGAGCAGTACTTC CASNLSGENYEQYF
TRBJ2-5 NA TRBV15 NA TGTGCCACCAGCAGACCTCGACAAGGAGAGACCCAGTACTTC CATSRPRQGETQYF
TRBJ1-6 TRBD1 TRBV20-1 NA TGCAGTGCTAGAGATGGGGACAGGGGTTTTGATAATTCACCCCTCCACTTT CSARDGDRGFDNSPLHF
TRBJ2-5 NA TRBV7-2 few TGTGCCAGCAGCTTCGGTCTGTCAGTAGAGACCCAGTACTTC CASSFGLSVETQYF
TRBJ2-5 NA TRBV21-1 many TGTGCCAGCAGCAAAGCGGGGGGGCTGGAGACCCAGTACTTC CASSKAGGLETQYF
TRBJ1-2 NA TRBV5-1 NA TGCGCCAGCAGCGGGGGAGGGGAAATGGAAGGCTACACCTTC CASSGGGEMEGYTF
TRBJ2-7 TRBD1 TRBV9 many TGTGCCAGCAGCGCAACAGGGGGCGAGCAGTACTTC CASSATGGEQYF
TRBJ1-2 NA TRBV28 NA TGTGCCAGCACCTCAGCCGGGGTCGTGACTAACTATGGCTACACCTTC CASTSAGVVTNYGYTF
TRBJ2-7 NA TRBV5-1 NA TGCGCCAGCAGCGGTACCCTCACCAGGTGGTACTTC CASSGTLTRWYF
TRBJ2-7 NA TRBV28 NA TGTGCCAGCAGTTCGTCCGGGGCAGGTAAACACGAGCAGTACTTC CASSSSGAGKHEQYF
TRBJ1-1 NA TRBV9 once TGTGCCAGCAGTCCCGCGTTGGGGGCGACTGAAGCTTTCTTT CASSPALGATEAFF
TRBJ1-3 NA TRBV2 NA TGTGCCAGCAGCCTTAGGACAGCCTCCTCTGGAAACACCATATATTTT CASSLRTASSGNTIYF
TRBJ1-5 NA TRBV18 NA TGTGCCAGCTCACCCAAAGGACGCAATCAGCCCCAGCATTTT CASSPKGRNQPQHF
TRBJ2-5 TRBD2 TRBV9 many TGTGCCAGCAGCGAAAGTGGCGGGGGGGCAGCAGAGACCCAGTACTTC CASSESGGGAAETQYF
TRBJ1-2 NA TRBV21-1 NA TGTGCCAGCAGCAAAGGGGAGCAGGGGGCGTTCTATGGCTACACCTTC CASSKGEQGAFYGYTF
TRBJ1-6 NA TRBV2 few TGTGCCAGCAGTGAAGCGCTTGTAGGACAGAATAATTCACCCCTCCACTTT CASSEALVGQNNSPLHF
TRBJ2-1 NA TRBV10-3 NA TGTGCCACAAGAATGGGACCGGCGAACCACAATGAGCAGTTCTTC CATRMGPANHNEQFF
TRBJ1-2 TRBD1 TRBV27 few TGTGCCAGCAGTTTACCCCGTCAATCGACAGGGGGCTATGGCTACACCTTC CASSLPRQSTGGYGYTF
TRBJ1-5 NA TRBV28 NA TGTGCCAGCAGTTTACTAACAGGAGGTAGAAGCGGTCAGCCCCAGCATTTT CASSLLTGGRSGQPQHF
TRBJ1-2 NA TRBV4-2 few TGTGCCAGCAGCCAAGATCTGCCCCGGGCTAACTATGGCTACACCTTC CASSQDLPRANYGYTF